This TCR beta chain was profiled in a study of blood T cell repertoires in COVID-19. Study context: PBMCs, B-cell-depleted T cells, or T cells were the source of the cDNA or gDNA that made up the material.

CDR1 is MNHEY and CDR2 is SMNVEV in the germline V gene (reference sequence). The CDR3 loop spans 13 amino acids. A word on this clone: Germline and junction disagree at one end, which may indicate a read error.

Authors' analysis steps: Amplification with reference gene primers provided the estimates of nucleated cell counts. TCRdb's copy holds only in-frame clones and misses some; the assay was immunoSEQ multiplex PCR. V and J calls plus clone size are reproduced from that table; the DNA served to infer D and trimming. The sample carries some 250,000 clones, 70% to 85% recorded once. This TCR was sampled from a woman over 75 with acute or convalescent COVID-19. The sample consisted of peripheral blood. V and J are TRBV27 and TRBJ1-4; TRBD1 might be the D (6 bases). The CDR3 bases are TGCGCTCGTTGGACAGCACTAAATGAAAAACTGTTTTTT. Its protein product is CARWTALNEKLFF.